Each of the 31 T cell receptor beta chains below was sequenced from the same sample in a study of T cell responses to AZD1222 COVID-19 vaccine (dated by TCRdb to the early 2020s). What this sample's time point label stands for: baseline before first vaccination. Libraries were prepared through the immunoSEQ multiplex PCR assay. Here the immuneACCESS table is served through TCRdb, limited to in-frame sequences with V and J called. Missing clones are a known gap in these copies; in checked studies unresolved V genes cover under half, and the rest lacks a known reason. The sample includes roughly 120,000 clones, with roughly nine tenths observed a single time. Of the sample, roughly 4% is held by the ten largest clones. The specimen was peripheral blood, collected on day 0 of AZD1222 vaccination. The receptors derive from an adult in good health.

The CDR3: CASGRDRGMNTEAFF. The CDR3 DNA sequence: TGTGCCAGCGGCCGGGACAGGGGGATGAACACTGAAGCTTTCTTT. The chain links TRBV2 to TRBJ1-1; 11 nucleotides align to TRBD1. Trimming cost V 8 bases and J 0 bases; bases outside gene matches: 5. The CDR3 runs to 15 residues. In germline, CDR1 is SNHLY, CDR2 FYNNEI.

V usage is TRBV19 and J usage is TRBJ2-2; 11 bases fit TRBD1. From germline, CDR1 is LNHDA and CDR2 SQIVND (reference sequence). V lost 4 bases to trimming and J lost 5 bases; unmatched junction nucleotides: 3. The CDR3 is 15 residues long. The CDR3: CASSTGTGGTGELFF. The CDR3 nucleotides read TGTGCCAGTAGTACCGGGACAGGGGGAACCGGGGAGCTGTTTTTT.

V usage is TRBV5-1 and J usage is TRBJ2-2; D tentatively fits TRBD1 or TRBD2 (5 bases each). There are 16 residues in the CDR3. V shed 4 bases and J shed 2 bases, with 15 bases lying between them. Germline assignment: CDR1 SGHRS and CDR2 YFSETQ. CDR3: CASSPGASSNTGELFF. The CDR3 nucleotides are TGCGCCAGCAGCCCTGGGGCTAGCAGTAACACCGGGGAGCTGTTTTTT.

V gene TRBV7-8 combines with J gene TRBJ2-5; 8 nucleotides align to TRBD2. CDR3 length equals 14 residues. The V and J ends lost 8 bases and 5 bases, in that order; junction bases with no gene match: 10. The V gene's germline CDR1 is SGHVS and CDR2 FQNEAQ. CDR3 protein: CASVQRERRETQYF. CDR3 DNA: TGTGCCAGCGTACAGCGGGAGCGGCGTGAGACCCAGTACTTC.

The chain has TRBV5-1 and TRBJ2-7; the match to TRBD1 covers 9 bases. V dropped 4 bases and J dropped 5; count of bases not matched to a gene: 7. This CDR3 has 14 residues. The germline V gene encodes CDR1 SGHRS and CDR2 YFSETQ. CDR3 in amino acids: CASSPTQGAHEQYF. As DNA, the CDR3 is TGCGCCAGCAGCCCGACACAGGGGGCCCACGAGCAGTACTTC.

This chain uses TRBV4-1 with TRBJ2-5; TRBD1 matches at 7 bases. The ends lost 4 bases at V and 7 bases at J; junction bases unmatched: 15. The germline V gene has CDR1 MGHRA and CDR2 YSYEKL. The CDR3 covers 16 residues. This chain's CDR3 is CASSPATGMPRGTQYF. The CDR3 bases are TGCGCCAGCAGCCCAGCGACAGGGATGCCGAGGGGGACCCAGTACTTC.

The rearrangement uses TRBV7-2 and TRBJ2-2, with unresolved D. V was clipped by 1 base and J by 7 bases, with 1 base between them. Germline loops: CDR1 SGHTA, CDR2 FQGNSA. The CDR3 totals 11 residues. DNA for the CDR3: TGTGCCAGCAGCTTAGACGGGGAGCTGTTTTTT. Translating it yields CASSLDGELFF.

The chain combines TRBV27 with TRBJ2-3, with D possibly TRBD1 on 6 matching bases. Germline assignment: CDR1 MNHEY and CDR2 SMNVEV (reference sequence). The CDR3 is 12 residues long. V was pared by 5 bases and J by 6 bases, with 9 bases between. The CDR3: CASSRTGDTQYF. The CDR3 bases are TGTGCCAGCAGTCGAACAGGGGATACGCAGTATTTT.

The V call is TRBV6-5, the J call TRBJ1-3; D is unresolved. From germline, CDR1 is MNHEY and CDR2 SVGAGI. The CDR3 extends over 15 amino acids. V lost 6 bases and J 1 base, leaving 13 bases between the germline ends. CDR3 sequence reads: CASSFGFGSGNTIYF. Written as DNA, the CDR3 is TGTGCCAGCAGCTTTGGCTTTGGATCTGGAAACACCATATATTTT.

This clone is a singleton in its sample. The rearrangement joins TRBV27 to TRBJ2-6; TRBD1 is a possible D gene (6 bases). Germline V gene sequence: CDR1 MNHEY, CDR2 SMNVEV (reference sequence). V lost 5 bases, J lost 0 bases, and 14 bases lay in between. CDR3 length: 17 residues. DNA for the CDR3: TGTGCCAGCAGTCGTCAGTCAGGGGCCTCTGGGGCCAACGTCCTGACTTTC. This sequence encodes CASSRQSGASGANVLTF.

Only a few counts were recorded for this clone. The CDR3 region is CASSDPDSYEQYF. In DNA form, the CDR3 reads TGTGCCAGCAGTGACCCGGATTCCTACGAGCAGTACTTC. The V and J genes are TRBV2 and TRBJ2-7; D call uncertain. Per germline, CDR1 SNHLY and CDR2 FYNNEI. The germline V and J ends were trimmed by 3 bases and 1 base, with 7 bases remaining between them. The CDR3 has 13 amino acids.

V gene TRBV12-3 or TRBV12-4 combines with J gene TRBJ2-5; D possibly corresponds to TRBD1 (6 bases). This CDR3 has 13 residues. Trimming took off 0 bases at V and 9 bases at J, with 11 bases between the two ends. CDR3 nucleotides: TGTGCCAGCAGTTTAGCGAAATCAGGGGCCCAGTACTTC. Its protein is CASSLAKSGAQYF.

The chain uses TRBV28 and TRBJ1-1; a possible D gene is TRBD1 (6 bases). V was clipped by 3 bases and J by 4 bases, with 12 bases between them. Germline V gene data show CDR1 as MDHEN and CDR2 as SYDVKM. CDR3 length equals 14 residues. CDR3 residues: CASSLAGQGTEAFF. The CDR3 region has the DNA TGTGCCAGCAGTTTGGCGGGACAAGGCACTGAAGCTTTCTTT.

The chain combines TRBV3-1 (or the pseudogene TRBV3-2) with TRBJ2-7; TRBD1 might be the D (5 bases). Germline CDR1 is LGHDT and CDR2 is YNNKEL (reference sequence). The CDR3 consists of 14 residues. V was pared by 4 bases and J by 9 bases, with 19 bases between. The CDR3 spells CASSPQGAQRGQYF. The CDR3 nucleotides are TGTGCCAGCAGCCCGCAGGGTGCCCAACGAGGGCAGTACTTC.

V usage is TRBV6-5 and J usage is TRBJ2-7, with no clear D. Germline CDR1 is MNHEY and CDR2 is SVGAGI. Trimming removed 4 bases from V and 2 bases from J, with 18 bases in between. The CDR3 is 16 residues long. CDR3 sequence reads: CASSLRAAELTYEQYF. The CDR3 region has the DNA TGTGCCAGCAGTTTACGGGCCGCGGAACTTACCTACGAGCAGTACTTC.

The V and J genes are TRBV19 and TRBJ1-3; D gene ambiguous. Between the trimmed V and J ends, which lost 5 bases and 3 bases, there was a span of 11 bases. The CDR3 sequence is 14 residues long. The germline gives CDR1 LNHDA, CDR2 SQIVND (reference sequence). CDR3 sequence: CASSPGGLGNTIYF. DNA for the CDR3: TGTGCCAGTAGTCCAGGAGGCCTTGGAAACACCATATATTTT.

The J gene is TRBJ2-5, the V gene TRBV20-1, with TRBD2 matching 7 bases. Trimming cost V 3 bases and J 4 bases; bases outside gene matches: 14. This CDR3 is built from 16 residues. CDR1 and CDR2 from the germline V gene are DFQATT and SNEGSKA (reference sequence). CDR3 in DNA: TGCAGTGCTAGTGGTTGGGAAAGCGGGGTCCGAGAGACCCAGTACTTC. Translating gives CSASGWESGVRETQYF.

This clone appeared a single time. J is TRBJ2-1 and V is TRBV9; TRBD2 is a possible D gene (5 bases). The CDR3 runs to 13 residues. V lost 3 bases and J 3 bases, leaving 7 bases between the germline ends. Germline CDR1 reads SGDLS; CDR2 reads YYNGEE. CDR3 DNA sequence: TGTGCCAGCAGCGGGACTTTCTACAATGAGCAGTTCTTC. As protein: CASSGTFYNEQFF.

This chain connects TRBV5-4 to TRBJ2-3; D is undetermined. This CDR3 contains 15 residues. Germline V gives CDR1 SGHNT, CDR2 YYREEE (reference sequence). Trimming pared 6 bases from V and 4 bases from J, leaving 18 bases between. This chain's CDR3 is CASNSLGRISDTQYF. CDR3 nucleotide sequence: TGTGCCAGCAACAGCCTTGGCAGGATCTCAGATACGCAGTATTTT.

The rearrangement links TRBV19 to TRBJ1-2, with a weak D call TRBD1 (5 bases). The CDR3 covers 12 residues. V lost 6 bases and J 5 bases, leaving 10 bases between the germline ends. Germline V lookup: CDR1 LNHDA, CDR2 SQIVND (reference sequence). This CDR3 reads CASRRQQYGYTF. In DNA form, the CDR3 reads TGTGCCAGTAGAAGACAGCAATATGGCTACACCTTC.

The chain combines TRBV27 with TRBJ1-3; D is unclear. V lost 0 bases, J lost 0 bases, and 9 bases lay in between. In germline, CDR1 is MNHEY, CDR2 SMNVEV (reference sequence). This CDR3 contains 16 residues. DNA of the CDR3: TGTGCCAGCAGTTTATCAGGGTATCTCTCTGGAAACACCATATATTTT. Amino acids: CASSLSGYLSGNTIYF.

The chain joins TRBV4-3 to TRBJ2-5; D uncertain. The germline CDR1 and CDR2 sequences are LGHNA and YSLEER. The CDR3 length is 15 residues. V shed 0 bases and J shed 1 base, with 9 bases lying between them. The DNA for the CDR3 is TGCGCCAGCAGCCAAGACAGTAGCCTCCAAGAGACCCAGTACTTC. Translated: CASSQDSSLQETQYF.

The chain is built from TRBV7-2 and TRBJ1-1; 7 nucleotides align to TRBD1. This CDR3 spans 12 amino acids. The J segment lost 7 bases and the V segment lost 4 bases, leaving 3 bases of the junction unmatched. In germline, CDR1 is SGHTA, CDR2 FQGNSA. CDR3 bases: TGTGCCAGCAGCTCCGACAGGGTTGAAGCTTTCTTT. Translation: CASSSDRVEAFF.

In regard to this clone: This same CDR3 is encoded by further DNA sequences in the sample. This sequence joins TRBV30 and TRBJ2-7; D is uncertain. V lost 0 bases to trimming and J lost 4 bases, with 4 bases between them. The CDR3 has 11 amino acids. Germline CDR1 GTSNPN, CDR2 SVGIG (reference sequence). The CDR3 spells CAWSVGYEQYF. The CDR3 DNA follows: TGTGCCTGGAGTGTAGGGTACGAGCAGTACTTC.

This chain joins TRBV4-1 and TRBJ2-1, with 12 bases lining up with TRBD1. Germline V lookup: CDR1 MGHRA, CDR2 YSYEKL. The CDR3 spans 18 residues. Germline trimming cut 6 bases from V and 1 base from J; bases unmatched to any gene: 10. The CDR3 region is CASRQGQGALLSYNEQFF. CDR3 bases: TGCGCCAGCAGGCAGGGACAGGGGGCCCTACTGTCCTACAATGAGCAGTTCTTC.

This sequence joins TRBV24-1 and TRBJ1-2; TRBD1 is a possible D gene (6 bases). Trimming left V 3 bases short and J 8 bases short, with 9 bases between. Germline-derived CDR1 and CDR2 are KGHDR and SFDVKD. The CDR3 has 12 amino acids. The CDR3 DNA is TGTGCCACCAGTGATCCAGGGGACGGCTACACCTTC. This encodes CATSDPGDGYTF.

The genes are TRBV10-3 and TRBJ2-7, with a weak D call TRBD2 (6 bases). V lost 6 bases to trimming and J lost 2 bases, with 14 bases between them. The V gene's germline CDR1 is ENHRY and CDR2 SYGVKD. The CDR3 totals 14 residues. CDR3 sequence: CAIRVPSATYEQYF. The CDR3, as DNA: TGTGCCATCAGGGTCCCTAGCGCGACCTACGAGCAGTACTTC.

In this sample, this clone turned up once. The chain carries TRBV5-1 and TRBJ2-7; the match to TRBD2 covers 12 bases. Germline lookup yields CDR1 SGHRS and CDR2 YFSETQ. V lost 0 bases to trimming and J lost 7 bases; unmatched junction nucleotides: 5. The CDR3 extends over 15 amino acids. CDR3 coding DNA: TGCGCCAGCAGCTTGGCAGGACTAGCGGGAAGTGAGCAGTACTTC. Translating it yields CASSLAGLAGSEQYF.

The J gene is TRBJ1-1, the V gene TRBV27; perhaps TRBD1 as D (6 bases). V was trimmed by 0 bases and J by 3 bases, leaving 14 bases between them. There are 16 residues in the CDR3. Germline CDR1 MNHEY, CDR2 SMNVEV (reference sequence). The CDR3 reads CASSLSGARFYTEAFF. The CDR3 coding sequence is TGTGCCAGCAGTTTATCGGGGGCGCGGTTTTACACTGAAGCTTTCTTT.

This clone was counted between two and nine times. The chain employs TRBV19 and TRBJ1-2; D call uncertain. The V gene's germline CDR1 is LNHDA and CDR2 SQIVND (reference sequence). V was cut by 2 bases and J by 4 bases, with 11 bases left in between. This CDR3 spans 14 amino acids. The chain's CDR3 is CASSIKSGIYGYTF. CDR3 DNA: TGTGCCAGTAGTATAAAATCCGGGATCTATGGCTACACCTTC.

The chain carries TRBV5-6 and TRBJ2-2; D uncertain. Trimming removed 0 bases at V and 6 bases at J, with 6 bases between. This CDR3 region has 13 residues. Germline V gene lookup returns CDR1 SGHDT and CDR2 YYEEEE. The CDR3 spells CASSLVAAGELFF. DNA of the CDR3: TGTGCCAGCAGCTTGGTGGCGGCCGGGGAGCTGTTTTTT.